This T cell receptor (beta chain) was captured by sequencing in a study of blood T cell repertoires in COVID-19. The assay was immunoSEQ multiplex PCR, and TCRdb's table has in-frame clones only and misses some. Of 250,000 to 300,000 clones in the sample, approximately 85% are singletons; the top ten hold around 10%. The source of this sequence is a woman aged 70 to 79 with acute or convalescent COVID-19. Sequenced material: peripheral blood.

CDR3 loop: CASRSYGYTF. CDR3 nucleotide sequence: TGTGCCAGCAGGAGCTATGGCTACACCTTC. The genes are TRBV2 and TRBJ1-2; D unresolved. Germline loops: CDR1 SNHLY, CDR2 FYNNEI. Trimming stripped 6 bases from V and 4 bases from J, with 3 bases between. The CDR3 is 10 residues long.